Presented here are 27 T cell receptor beta chains from one specimen sequenced in a study of CD8+ T cells in alopecia areata. TCR sequencing used cDNA made by reverse transcription of extracted RNA. The repertoire was sequenced with immunoSEQ multiplex PCR; TCRdb's copy has only in-frame clones and lacks some. In the table there are about 270,000 clones, around three fifths of which are singletons. The treatment: oral pan-JAK inhibitor, 5-10 mg twice daily. This sample comprised CD4+ T cells sorted from blood, obtained around week 54, from a patient treated with tofacitinib. All receptors come from a human donor with alopecia areata.

This clone was recorded once. V is TRBV27 and J is TRBJ2-6, with 10 bases lining up with TRBD2. Germline V gene sequence: CDR1 MNHEY, CDR2 SMNVEV (reference sequence). The length of the CDR3 is 17 residues. The ends lost 2 bases at V and 2 bases at J; junction bases unmatched: 3. CDR3 residues: CASSLKRGGPGANVLTF. The DNA of the CDR3 is TGTGCCAGCAGTTTAAAGCGGGGGGGCCCTGGGGCCAACGTCCTGACTTTC.

This sequence joins TRBV5-1 and TRBJ2-1; perhaps TRBD2 as D (7 bases). Germline assignment: CDR1 SGHRS and CDR2 YFSETQ. This CDR3 has 16 amino acids. The ends were cut back, 3 bases at V and 8 bases at J, with 21 bases in the middle. CDR3 in DNA: TGCGCCAGCAGCTCGCAAGGTCGGGGGGCTCCATATGAGCAGTTCTTC. Its translation is CASSSQGRGAPYEQFF. Variable domain in full (rest from reference TRBV5-1 and TRBJ2-1): KAGVTQTPRYLIKTRGQQVTLSCSPISGHRSVSWYQQTPGQGLQFLFEYFSETQRNKGNFPGRFSGRQFSNSRSEMNVSTLELGDSALYLCASSSQGRGAPYEQFFGPGTRLTVL.

The J gene is TRBJ2-3, the V gene TRBV9; D is undetermined. Per the germline V gene, CDR1 is SGDLS and CDR2 is YYNGEE. The CDR3 totals 15 residues. Trimming removed 4 bases at V and 4 bases at J, with 16 bases between. Here the CDR3 reads CASSPSGHRPDTQYF. The CDR3 region has the DNA TGTGCCAGCAGCCCTTCAGGCCATAGGCCAGATACGCAGTATTTT.

In nucleotides, the CDR3 is TGTGCCAGCAGCGTAGCCCCAGCGGAAGAGACCCAGTACTTC. Translated: CASSVAPAEETQYF. This chain connects TRBV9 to TRBJ2-5; perhaps TRBD2 as D (5 bases). CDR3 length equals 14 residues. Germline lookup yields CDR1 SGDLS and CDR2 YYNGEE. The germline V and J ends were trimmed by 0 bases and 3 bases, with 9 bases remaining between them.

V is TRBV7-8 and J is TRBJ2-5; the D is unclear. The CDR3 runs 15 residues. CDR1 is SGHVS, CDR2 FQNEAQ, per germline. V was pared by 0 bases and J by 5 bases, with 13 bases between. CDR3 region: CASSLAVSLFETQYF. CDR3 DNA: TGTGCCAGCAGCTTAGCAGTTAGCTTATTCGAGACCCAGTACTTC.

This chain uses TRBV29-1 with TRBJ2-7; TRBD1 or TRBD2 may be the D gene (5 bases each). CDR1 SQVTM and CDR2 ANQGSEA come from the germline V gene. The CDR3 totals 13 residues. Trimming shortened V by 5 bases and J by 5 bases, and 16 bases separated the two germline ends. The CDR3 protein is CSVPRPGSNEQYF. The CDR3 DNA is TGCAGCGTTCCTCGGCCAGGGAGCAACGAGCAGTACTTC.

This clone came up a few times. V gene TRBV30 combines with J gene TRBJ2-3; D not resolved. Per germline, CDR1 GTSNPN and CDR2 SVGIG (reference sequence). V lost 2 bases to trimming and J lost 2 bases, with 2 bases between them. The CDR3 loop spans 11 amino acids. The CDR3 reads CAWSPTDTQYF. CDR3 DNA: TGTGCCTGGAGTCCCACAGATACGCAGTATTTT.

Only a few counts were recorded for this clone. V usage is TRBV19 and J usage is TRBJ2-1; 7 positions match TRBD1. J lost 7 bases, V lost 6 bases, and 12 bases had no gene match. In germline, CDR1 is LNHDA, CDR2 SQIVND (reference sequence). The CDR3 covers 15 residues. In DNA, the CDR3 is TGTGCCAGTAGCCCAACCTGGGGACAGCAGAATGAGCAGTTCTTC. Protein sequence: CASSPTWGQQNEQFF.

This clone was counted only a few times. The chain has TRBV7-2 and TRBJ2-3; TRBD1 is a possible D gene (7 bases). Trimming removed 2 bases at V and 4 bases at J, with 13 bases between. The CDR3 length is 15 residues. CDR1 is SGHTA, CDR2 FQGNSA, per germline. CDR3 in DNA: TGTGCCAGCAGCTTATTAGGGGGCGGGGCAGATACGCAGTATTTT. As protein: CASSLLGGGADTQYF.

This chain links TRBV30 with TRBJ1-1; D is possibly TRBD1 (5 bases). The CDR3 covers 12 residues. CDR1 and CDR2 (germline): GTSNPN, SVGIG (reference sequence). Trimming stripped 3 bases from V and 5 bases from J, with 10 bases between. The CDR3 here is CAWSRKGTEAFF. The CDR3 region has the DNA TGTGCCTGGAGCAGGAAGGGGACTGAAGCTTTCTTT.

The gene calls are TRBV15 and TRBJ2-4; D unclear. This CDR3 spans 15 amino acids. V was trimmed by 0 bases and J by 1 base, leaving 7 bases between them. The V gene's germline CDR1 is LNHNV and CDR2 YYDKDF (reference sequence). CDR3 bases: TGTGCCACCAGCAGAGACAGGTCGGCCAAAAACATTCAGTACTTC. It translates to CATSRDRSAKNIQYF.

This clone appeared a single time. This chain links TRBV2 with TRBJ1-6; D ambiguous. The germline V gene encodes CDR1 SNHLY and CDR2 FYNNEI. The length of the CDR3 is 11 residues. Trimming took off 8 bases at V and 9 bases at J, with 8 bases between the two ends. The chain's CDR3 is CASGVGSPLHF. The DNA of the CDR3 is TGTGCCAGCGGGGTGGGTTCACCCCTCCACTTT.

This sequence joins TRBV9 and TRBJ1-4; TRBD1 matches at 8 bases. Germline values: CDR1 SGDLS, CDR2 YYNGEE. Unmatched junction bases numbered 13, after V lost 4 bases and J lost 8 bases. This CDR3 spans 16 amino acids. CDR3 sequence reads: CASSQNPDRAGEKLFF. Written as DNA, the CDR3 is TGTGCCAGCAGCCAGAACCCGGACAGGGCGGGAGAAAAACTGTTTTTT.

This chain joins TRBV30 and TRBJ1-2; D not resolved. Germline V lookup: CDR1 GTSNPN, CDR2 SVGIG (reference sequence). This CDR3 spans 15 amino acids. The germline V and J ends were trimmed by 4 bases and 0 bases, with 15 bases remaining between them. The chain's CDR3 is CAWKSLGPPNYGYTF. CDR3 in DNA: TGTGCCTGGAAGTCCCTTGGACCACCTAACTATGGCTACACCTTC. Using reference TRBV30 and TRBJ1-2 for the parts outside the CDR3, the full variable domain is SQTIHQWPATLVQPVGSPLSLECTVEGTSNPNLYWYRQAAGRGLQLLFYSVGIGQISSEVPQNLSASRPQDRQFILSSKKLLLSDSGFYLCAWKSLGPPNYGYTFGSGTRLTVV.

This chain links TRBV30 with TRBJ2-7; D possibly corresponds to TRBD2 (5 bases). The CDR3 is made up of 13 amino acids. Germline V lookup: CDR1 GTSNPN, CDR2 SVGIG (reference sequence). Trimming left V 1 base short and J 0 bases short, with 7 bases between. This CDR3 reads CAWSGTSSYEQYF. For the CDR3, the DNA is TGTGCCTGGAGTGGTACTAGCTCCTACGAGCAGTACTTC.

This chain links TRBV5-1 with TRBJ2-3, with 12 bases matching TRBD2. V shed 4 bases and J 4 bases; nucleotides not matched to a gene: 4. CDR3 length equals 15 residues. Looked up from germline, CDR1 is SGHRS and CDR2 is YFSETQ. The CDR3 DNA is TGCGCCAGCAGCCCAGGACTAGCGGGGTCAGATACGCAGTATTTT. It encodes CASSPGLAGSDTQYF.

This clone was seen a few times. The V call is TRBV6-5, the J call TRBJ2-5; D ambiguous. This CDR3 comprises 12 residues. Germline values: CDR1 MNHEY, CDR2 SVGAGI. Trimming pared 5 bases from V and 0 bases from J, leaving 4 bases between. CDR3 coding DNA: TGTGCCAGCAGTATAAACCAAGAGACCCAGTACTTC. Residues: CASSINQETQYF.

The chain is built from TRBV30 and TRBJ2-6; D ambiguous. CDR3 size: 15 residues. Trimming took 0 bases from V and 0 from J, leaving 6 bases between them. CDR1 and CDR2 (germline): GTSNPN, SVGIG (reference sequence). CDR3 region: CAWSVRVSGANVLTF. DNA of the CDR3: TGTGCCTGGAGTGTAAGAGTCTCTGGGGCCAACGTCCTGACTTTC. The variable domain in full, with the rest retrieved from reference TRBV30 and TRBJ2-6, is SQTIHQWPATLVQPVGSPLSLECTVEGTSNPNLYWYRQAAGRGLQLLFYSVGIGQISSEVPQNLSASRPQDRQFILSSKKLLLSDSGFYLCAWSVRVSGANVLTFGAGSRLTVL.

The count of this clone is one. V is TRBV29-1 and J is TRBJ1-2, with D maybe TRBD1 (5 bases). This CDR3 has 12 amino acids. Trimming shortened V by 4 bases and J by 8 bases, and 14 bases separated the two germline ends. Germline V CDR1 and CDR2: SQVTM, ANQGSEA. As DNA, the CDR3 is TGCAGCGTTGCAACAGGTCTTGGAGGCTACACCTTC. Encoded protein: CSVATGLGGYTF. The complete variable domain, with remaining parts taken from reference TRBV29-1 and TRBJ1-2, reads SAVISQKPSRDICQRGTSLTIQCQVDSQVTMMFWYRQQPGQSLTLIATANQGSEATYESGFVIDKFPISRPNLTFSTLTVSNMSPEDSSIYLCSVATGLGGYTFGSGTRLTVV.

This clone was recorded a few times. One end of the junction fails to match germline, which may point to a read error. The DNA for the CDR3 is TGTGCCTGGAGTTCACAGGACAGGGGGAACTTC. It translates to CAWSSQDRGNF. The J gene is TRBJ2-7, the V gene TRBV30, with 10 positions matching TRBD1. This CDR3 is built from 11 residues. CDR1 GTSNPN and CDR2 SVGIG come from the germline V gene (reference sequence).

This clone was counted many times. The rearrangement links TRBV11-1 to TRBJ2-5, with D perhaps being TRBD1 or TRBD2 (6 bases each). There are 13 residues in the CDR3. In germline, CDR1 is SGHAT, CDR2 FQDESV (reference sequence). The V and J ends lost 8 bases and 4 bases respectively, with 14 bases between them. CDR3 sequence (DNA): TGTGCCAGCGGAGGGGGTCCAAGAGAGACCCAGTACTTC. It translates to CASGGGPRETQYF.

The table lists this clone with a few counts. The genes are TRBV9 and TRBJ2-4; D is unresolved. The CDR3 runs 14 residues. V lost 2 bases, J lost 0 bases, and 6 bases lay in between. Germline values: CDR1 SGDLS, CDR2 YYNGEE. The CDR3 here is CASSVSAAKNIQYF. CDR3 in DNA: TGTGCCAGCAGCGTGTCCGCAGCCAAAAACATTCAGTACTTC. Using reference TRBV9 and TRBJ2-4 for the parts outside the CDR3, the full variable domain is DSGVTQTPKHLITATGQRVTLRCSPRSGDLSVYWYQQSLDQGLQFLIQYYNGEERAKGNILERFSAQQFPDLHSELNLSSLELGDSALYFCASSVSAAKNIQYFGAGTRLSVL.

The chain carries TRBV10-3 and TRBJ1-2; 7 bases are a match to TRBD1. The length of the CDR3 is 13 residues. V was pared by 5 bases and J by 4 bases, with 4 bases of the junction left unmatched. Germline values: CDR1 ENHRY, CDR2 SYGVKD. This chain's CDR3 is CAISKDRAYGYTF. The CDR3 DNA follows: TGTGCCATCAGTAAAGACAGGGCCTATGGCTACACCTTC.

This chain joins TRBV7-2 and TRBJ2-3; D unclear. There are 13 residues in the CDR3. Trimming left V 2 bases short and J 4 bases short, with 7 bases between. Germline CDR1 reads SGHTA; CDR2 reads FQGNSA. In nucleotides, the CDR3 is TGTGCCAGCAGCTTAAGTATGGCAGATACGCAGTATTTT. It translates to CASSLSMADTQYF.

This chain connects TRBV2 to TRBJ1-5; 7 bases are a match to TRBD1. CDR3 length: 15 amino acids. Germline CDR1 and CDR2: SNHLY and FYNNEI. V gave up 8 bases and J gave up 5 bases; unmatched junction bases: 12. CDR3 DNA: TGTGCCAGCTCGGAGGACAGGACCCTATATCAGCCCCAGCATTTT. It specifies CASSEDRTLYQPQHF.

The chain links TRBV9 to TRBJ2-7, with D possibly being TRBD1 (6 bases). Deletions cut 3 bases from V and 4 bases from J, with 14 bases between. The CDR3 has 14 residues. Looked up from germline, CDR1 is SGDLS and CDR2 is YYNGEE. The DNA for the CDR3 is TGTGCCAGCAGCGAGACAGGTATCAGTTACGAGCAGTACTTC. Translation: CASSETGISYEQYF.

The rearrangement joins TRBV29-1 to TRBJ2-7; TRBD1 is a possible D gene (6 bases). The ends were cut back, 2 bases at V and 0 bases at J, with 11 bases in the middle. Germline V gene sequence: CDR1 SQVTM, CDR2 ANQGSEA. The CDR3 is made up of 14 amino acids. Here the CDR3 reads CSVEPQGHSYEQYF. The DNA for the CDR3 is TGCAGCGTTGAACCCCAGGGGCACTCCTACGAGCAGTACTTC.